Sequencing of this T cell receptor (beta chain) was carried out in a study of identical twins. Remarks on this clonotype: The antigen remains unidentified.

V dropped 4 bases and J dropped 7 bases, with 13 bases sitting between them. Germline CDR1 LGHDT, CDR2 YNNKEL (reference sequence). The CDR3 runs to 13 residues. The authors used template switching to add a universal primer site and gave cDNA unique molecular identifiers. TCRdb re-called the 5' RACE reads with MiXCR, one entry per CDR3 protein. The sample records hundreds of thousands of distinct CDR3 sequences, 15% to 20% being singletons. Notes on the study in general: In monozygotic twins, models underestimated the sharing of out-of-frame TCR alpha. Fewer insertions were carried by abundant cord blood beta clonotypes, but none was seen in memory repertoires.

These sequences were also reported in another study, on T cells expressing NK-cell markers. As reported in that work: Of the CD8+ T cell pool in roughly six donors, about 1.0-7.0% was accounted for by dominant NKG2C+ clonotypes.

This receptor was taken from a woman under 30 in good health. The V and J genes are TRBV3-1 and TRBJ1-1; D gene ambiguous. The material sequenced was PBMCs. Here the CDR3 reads CASSPLPSGEAFF. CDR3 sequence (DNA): TGTGCCAGCAGCCCTCTCCCGTCCGGTGAAGCTTTCTTT.